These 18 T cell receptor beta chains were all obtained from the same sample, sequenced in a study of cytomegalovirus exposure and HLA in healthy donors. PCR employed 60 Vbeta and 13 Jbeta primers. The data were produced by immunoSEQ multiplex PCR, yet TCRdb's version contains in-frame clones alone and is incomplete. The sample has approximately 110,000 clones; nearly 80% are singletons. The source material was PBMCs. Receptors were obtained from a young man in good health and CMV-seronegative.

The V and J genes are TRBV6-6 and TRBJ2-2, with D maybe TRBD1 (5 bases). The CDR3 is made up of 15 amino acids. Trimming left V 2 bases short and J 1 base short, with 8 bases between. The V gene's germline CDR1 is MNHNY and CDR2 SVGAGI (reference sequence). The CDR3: CASSYHGQNTGELFF. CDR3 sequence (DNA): TGTGCCAGCAGTTACCATGGACAGAACACCGGGGAGCTGTTTTTT.

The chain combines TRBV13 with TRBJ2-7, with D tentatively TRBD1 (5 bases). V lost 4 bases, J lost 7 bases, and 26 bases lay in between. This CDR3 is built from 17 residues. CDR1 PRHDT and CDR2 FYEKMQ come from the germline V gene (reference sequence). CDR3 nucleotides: TGTGCCAGCAGCTCTCCCGCTCCAGGGTGGCGGTCGCGAGAGCAGTACTTC. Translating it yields CASSSPAPGWRSREQYF.

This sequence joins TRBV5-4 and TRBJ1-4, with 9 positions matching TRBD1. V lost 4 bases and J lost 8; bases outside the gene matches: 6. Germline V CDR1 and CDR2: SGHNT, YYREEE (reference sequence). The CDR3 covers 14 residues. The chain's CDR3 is CASSPGQGREKLFF. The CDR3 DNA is TGTGCCAGCAGCCCAGGACAGGGGCGGGAAAAACTGTTTTTT.

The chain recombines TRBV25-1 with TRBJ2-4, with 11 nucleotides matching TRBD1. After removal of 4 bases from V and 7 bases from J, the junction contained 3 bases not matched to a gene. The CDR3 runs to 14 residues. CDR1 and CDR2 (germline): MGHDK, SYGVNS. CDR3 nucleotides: TGTGCCAGCAGTGGGACAGGGGGCTCGAACATTCAGTACTTC. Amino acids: CASSGTGGSNIQYF.

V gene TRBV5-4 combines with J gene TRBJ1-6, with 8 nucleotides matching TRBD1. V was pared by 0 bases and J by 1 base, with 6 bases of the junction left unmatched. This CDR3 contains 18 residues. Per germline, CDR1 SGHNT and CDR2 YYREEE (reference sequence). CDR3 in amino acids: CASSLAGGLTSYNSPLHF. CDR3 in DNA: TGTGCCAGCAGCTTGGCAGGGGGCCTGACGTCCTATAATTCACCCCTCCACTTT.

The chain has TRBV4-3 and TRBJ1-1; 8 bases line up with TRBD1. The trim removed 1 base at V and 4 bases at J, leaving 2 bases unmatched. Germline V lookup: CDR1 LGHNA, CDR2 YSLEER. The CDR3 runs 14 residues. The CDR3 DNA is TGCGCCAGCAGCCAAGCGGGACAGGCCACTGAAGCTTTCTTT. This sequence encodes CASSQAGQATEAFF.

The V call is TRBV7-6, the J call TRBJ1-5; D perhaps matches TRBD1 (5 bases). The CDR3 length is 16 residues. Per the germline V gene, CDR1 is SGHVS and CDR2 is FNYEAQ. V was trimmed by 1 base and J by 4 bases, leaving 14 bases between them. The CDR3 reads CASSLGTQTSNQPQHF. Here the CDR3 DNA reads TGTGCCAGCAGCTTAGGGACACAGACTTCTAATCAGCCCCAGCATTTT. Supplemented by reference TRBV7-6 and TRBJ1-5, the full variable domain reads GAGVSQSPRYKVTKRGQDVALRCDPISGHVSLYWYRQALGQGPEFLTYFNYEAQQDKSGLPNDRFSAERPEGSISTLTIQRTEQRDSAMYRCASSLGTQTSNQPQHFGDGTRLSIL.

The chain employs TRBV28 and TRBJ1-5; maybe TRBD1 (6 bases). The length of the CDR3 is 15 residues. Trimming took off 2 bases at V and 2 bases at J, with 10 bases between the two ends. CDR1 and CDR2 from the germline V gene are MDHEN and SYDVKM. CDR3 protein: CASSLVRQGNQPQHF. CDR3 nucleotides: TGTGCCAGCAGTTTAGTCCGACAGGGCAATCAGCCCCAGCATTTT. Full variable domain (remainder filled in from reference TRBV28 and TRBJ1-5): DVKVTQSSRYLVKRTGEKVFLECVQDMDHENMFWYRQDPGLGLRLIYFSYDVKMKEKGDIPEGYSVSREKKERFSLILESASTNQTSMYLCASSLVRQGNQPQHFGDGTRLSIL.

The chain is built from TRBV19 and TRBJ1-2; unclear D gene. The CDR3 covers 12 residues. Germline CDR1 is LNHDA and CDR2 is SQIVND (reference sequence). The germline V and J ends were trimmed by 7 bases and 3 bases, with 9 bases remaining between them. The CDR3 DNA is TGTGCCAGTACCCTGAACTACTATGGCTACACCTTC. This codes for CASTLNYYGYTF.

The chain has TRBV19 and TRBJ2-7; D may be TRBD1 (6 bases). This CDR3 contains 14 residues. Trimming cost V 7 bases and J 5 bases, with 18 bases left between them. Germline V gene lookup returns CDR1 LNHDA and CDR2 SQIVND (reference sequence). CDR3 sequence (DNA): TGTGCCAGTAAGAGGGACACCCTCTCGAACGAGCAGTACTTC. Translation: CASKRDTLSNEQYF. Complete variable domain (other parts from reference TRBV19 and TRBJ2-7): DGGITQSPKYLFRKEGQNVTLSCEQNLNHDAMYWYRQDPGQGLRLIYYSQIVNDFQKGDIAEGYSVSREKKESFPLTVTSAQKNPTAFYLCASKRDTLSNEQYFGPGTRLTVT.

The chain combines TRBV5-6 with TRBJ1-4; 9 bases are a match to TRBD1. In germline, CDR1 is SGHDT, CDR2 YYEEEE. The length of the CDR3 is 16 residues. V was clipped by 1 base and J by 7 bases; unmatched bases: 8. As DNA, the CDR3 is TGTGCCAGCAGCTTGCGGGCGGGACAGGGTCCTGAAAAACTGTTTTTT. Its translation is CASSLRAGQGPEKLFF.

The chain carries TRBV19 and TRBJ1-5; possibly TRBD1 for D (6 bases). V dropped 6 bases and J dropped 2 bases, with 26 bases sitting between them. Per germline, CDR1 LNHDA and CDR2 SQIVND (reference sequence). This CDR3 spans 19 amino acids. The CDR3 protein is CASSFGLLQGKRGNQPQHF. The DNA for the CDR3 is TGTGCCAGTAGCTTCGGCCTGTTACAGGGAAAAAGGGGCAATCAGCCCCAGCATTTT.

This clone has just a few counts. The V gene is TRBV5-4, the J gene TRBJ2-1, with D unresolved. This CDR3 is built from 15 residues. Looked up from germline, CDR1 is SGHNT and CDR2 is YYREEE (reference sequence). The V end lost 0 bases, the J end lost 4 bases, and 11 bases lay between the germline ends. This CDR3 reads CASSLEQKPYNEQFF. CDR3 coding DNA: TGTGCCAGCAGCTTGGAACAGAAGCCATACAATGAGCAGTTCTTC.

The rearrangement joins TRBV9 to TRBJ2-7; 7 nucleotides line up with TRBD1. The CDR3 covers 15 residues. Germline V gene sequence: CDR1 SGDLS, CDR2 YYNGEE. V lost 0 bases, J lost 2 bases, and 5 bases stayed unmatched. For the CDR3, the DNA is TGTGCCAGCAGCGTAGCCGGGACAGCTACCTACGAGCAGTACTTC. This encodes CASSVAGTATYEQYF.

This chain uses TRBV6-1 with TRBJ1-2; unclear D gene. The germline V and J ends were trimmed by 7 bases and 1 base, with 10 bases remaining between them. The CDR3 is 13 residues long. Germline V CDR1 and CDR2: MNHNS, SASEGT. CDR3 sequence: CASTILNNYGYTF. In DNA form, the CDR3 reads TGTGCCAGCACCATACTAAATAACTATGGCTACACCTTC.

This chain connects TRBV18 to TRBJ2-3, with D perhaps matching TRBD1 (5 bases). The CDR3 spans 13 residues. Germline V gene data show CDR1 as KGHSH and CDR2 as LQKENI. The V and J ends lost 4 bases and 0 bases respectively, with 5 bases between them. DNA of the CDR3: TGTGCCAGCTCACGGGGCAGCACAGATACGCAGTATTTT. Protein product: CASSRGSTDTQYF. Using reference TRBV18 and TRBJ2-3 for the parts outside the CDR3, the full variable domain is NAGVMQNPRHLVRRRGQEARLRCSPMKGHSHVYWYRQLPEEGLKFMVYLQKENIIDESGMPKERFSAEFPKEGPSILRIQQVVRGDSAAYFCASSRGSTDTQYFGPGTRLTVL.

This CDR3 reads CASSYTGVNTEAFF. Here the CDR3 DNA reads TGTGCCAGCAGTTACACAGGGGTGAACACTGAAGCTTTCTTT. The J gene is TRBJ1-1, the V gene TRBV27; 7 bases map to TRBD1. The J segment lost 0 bases and the V segment lost 4 bases, leaving 2 bases of the junction unmatched. CDR3 length: 14 residues. The V gene's germline CDR1 is MNHEY and CDR2 SMNVEV (reference sequence).

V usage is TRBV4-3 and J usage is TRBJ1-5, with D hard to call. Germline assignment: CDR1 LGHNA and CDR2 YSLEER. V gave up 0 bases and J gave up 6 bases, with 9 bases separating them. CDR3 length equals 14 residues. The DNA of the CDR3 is TGCGCCAGCAGCCAAGAACGCGGCGTTCAGCCCCAGCATTTT. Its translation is CASSQERGVQPQHF.